Sequencing of this T cell receptor (beta chain) was carried out in a study of blood T cell repertoires in COVID-19 (dated by TCRdb to 2020 to 2022). Some background on the complete study: Samples from collaborators originated in the United States, Italy and Spain and spanned both the acute and convalescent phases of COVID-19. The sample metadata nearly always contained a de-identified subject ID, COVID-19 status, age in years and sex. The samples were drawn from the first 160 participants of the ongoing ImmuneRACE study and from some 1,300 subjects provided by 6 global collaborators. The repertoires were made available in a free public database intended to serve as a resource for research on the immune response to SARS-CoV-2. The prospective study material was composed of cDNA or gDNA derived from T cells, B-cell-depleted T cells, or PBMCs. The dataset comprised deeply sampled blood TCRbeta repertoires from subjects exposed to, actively infected with, or recovered from COVID-19. HLA class I and class II types, where available, came from metadata supplied by the sample provider rather than from assay-based typing.

About this clone itself: The target of this receptor is not known. Base qualities are not at hand, and no much larger clone is one base apart.

On the study overall, not on this receptor specifically: Clinical and demographic metadata were provided uncurated, with the amount varying by source and participant.

The immunoSEQ Assay, a bias-controlled multiplex PCR, was used to amplify TCRbeta CDR3 regions from genomic DNA. The paper's processing steps were these. The number of nucleated cells in each sample was estimated by amplification of reference gene primers within the assay. To quantify the absolute abundance of each unique TCRbeta CDR3 rearrangement, sequence reads were collapsed and filtered. For each sample, productive Simpson clonality was calculated as the square root of Simpson's diversity index over productive rearrangements. Entries here come from immuneACCESS through TCRdb and include only in-frame sequences with V and J called. Some clones fail to appear in such tables; in the studies checked, an unresolved V gene covers under half of the shortfall, and the cause of the remainder is unknown. V and J calls and clone size come straight from that table; D and trimming were deduced from the DNA. This sample gives fewer than 120,000 clones in total; 76% of them show up just once. The top ten clones comprise 3.8% of the sample.

Whole blood was collected in K2EDTA tubes by collaborating institutions according to the institutions' own protocols. Collaborator samples were shipped for TCRbeta analysis as frozen whole blood, isolated PBMCs, or DNA extracted from either sample type. V drops 5 bases and J drops 3 bases, leaving 4 bases in between. From the germline V gene, CDR1 is SNHLY and CDR2 is FYNNEI. There are 12 amino acids in the CDR3, from cysteine to phenylalanine inclusive. The kept DNA is CDR3 alone, 36 bases in frame from the first base. Material for sequencing was peripheral blood. The rearranged segments are TRBV2 and TRBJ2-2, with the identity of the D gene unclear. This receptor was obtained from a woman older than 75 with acute or convalescent COVID-19. The DNA sequence is given as TGTGCCAGCAGTTACTACACCGGGGAGCTGTTTTTT. This encodes CASSYYTGELFF.